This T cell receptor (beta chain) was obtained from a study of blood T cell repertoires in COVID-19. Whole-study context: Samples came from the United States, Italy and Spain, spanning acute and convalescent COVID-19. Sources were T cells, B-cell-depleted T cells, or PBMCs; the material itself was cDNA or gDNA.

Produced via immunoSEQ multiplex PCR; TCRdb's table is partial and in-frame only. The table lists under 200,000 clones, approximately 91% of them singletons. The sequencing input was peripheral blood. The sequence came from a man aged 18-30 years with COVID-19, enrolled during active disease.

CDR3 protein: CASSLYPAGASYEQYF. In DNA, the CDR3 is TGCGCCAGCAGCTTGTATCCGGCGGGGGCCTCCTACGAGCAGTACTTC. The rearrangement joins TRBV5-1 to TRBJ2-7, with TRBD2 as a possible D gene (7 bases). There are 16 residues in the CDR3. Per germline, CDR1 SGHRS and CDR2 YFSETQ. The V end was cut by 1 base, the J end by 0 bases, with 14 bases between.